This entry lists 25 T cell receptor beta chains sequenced from one sample in a study of T cell responses to AZD1222 COVID-19 vaccine. TCRdb keeps only in-frame clones here, not all; method: immunoSEQ multiplex PCR. The sample lists some 120,000 clones; about 86% were seen once. The specimen was peripheral blood, collected on day 0 of AZD1222 vaccination. The receptor source for this set is an adult in good health.

The chain's CDR3 is CASSDTGVLSYEQYF. CDR3 nucleotides: TGTGCCAGCAGCGATACAGGGGTCCTCTCCTACGAGCAGTACTTC. This chain links TRBV6-5 with TRBJ2-7; TRBD1 aligns across 7 bases. CDR3 length: 15 amino acids. V shed 6 bases and J 0 bases; nucleotides not matched to a gene: 8. Germline CDR1 is MNHEY and CDR2 is SVGAGI.

This chain links TRBV6-5 with TRBJ1-6; D is perhaps TRBD1 (5 bases). Trimming removed 2 bases at V and 10 bases at J, with 12 bases between. Germline V gives CDR1 MNHEY, CDR2 SVGAGI. CDR3 length: 14 amino acids. The CDR3 region has the DNA TGTGCCAGCAGTTACGAGGGGTTGGGGTCACCCCTCCACTTT. Protein product: CASSYEGLGSPLHF.

This sequence joins TRBV11-3 and TRBJ2-1, with D uncertain. The V end lost 1 base, the J end lost 7 bases, and 5 bases lay between the germline ends. CDR3 length: 12 residues. Germline-derived CDR1 and CDR2 are SGHNT and YENEEA. Here the CDR3 reads CASSLVRNEQFF. The CDR3 coding sequence is TGTGCCAGCAGCTTAGTCCGGAATGAGCAGTTCTTC.

This chain uses TRBV28 with TRBJ1-2; D unresolved. Per germline, CDR1 MDHEN and CDR2 SYDVKM. The CDR3 is 15 amino acids. With 4 bases removed from V and 2 bases from J, the gap between germline ends came to 14 bases. CDR3 region: CASSSTSTGNYGYTF. The CDR3, as DNA: TGTGCCAGCAGTTCAACATCGACGGGGAACTATGGCTACACCTTC.

The chain couples TRBV11-1 to TRBJ2-5, with a tentative D call TRBD2 (7 bases). The CDR3 spans 13 residues. Trimming shortened V by 4 bases and J by 4 bases, and 10 bases separated the two germline ends. CDR1 SGHAT and CDR2 FQDESV come from the germline V gene (reference sequence). CDR3 bases: TGTGCCAGCAGCTGGGGGGGCCGAGAGACCCAGTACTTC. Translated: CASSWGGRETQYF.

This sequence joins TRBV18 and TRBJ2-7; 13 positions agree with TRBD2. J gave up 3 bases and V 3 bases, and 8 bases lay outside the gene matches. This CDR3 region has 17 residues. Germline CDR1 KGHSH, CDR2 LQKENI. CDR3 DNA sequence: TGTGCCAGCTCACCGGGGACTAGCGGGACCGAACACTACGAGCAGTACTTC. This sequence encodes CASSPGTSGTEHYEQYF.

This chain uses TRBV5-1 with TRBJ2-5; 8 bases match TRBD1. Germline V gene data show CDR1 as SGHRS and CDR2 as YFSETQ. This CDR3 region has 15 residues. The V gene end was trimmed by 5 bases and the J gene end by 4 bases; junction bases not matched to a gene: 10. CDR3 sequence: CASSFGQGWRETQYF. CDR3 bases: TGCGCCAGCAGTTTTGGACAGGGCTGGCGAGAGACCCAGTACTTC.

The chain combines TRBV10-3 with TRBJ2-7; 8 nucleotides agree with TRBD1. V lost 10 bases, J lost 3 bases, and 20 bases stayed unmatched. Germline V lookup: CDR1 ENHRY, CDR2 SYGVKD. The CDR3 runs 17 residues. The DNA of the CDR3 is TGTGCCACCGGGGCGGCTGGTGGACAGGGAACCCTCTACGAGCAGTACTTC. The encoded protein is CATGAAGGQGTLYEQYF.

This clone was found once. V is TRBV6-6 and J is TRBJ1-5; tentatively, D is TRBD1 (5 bases). This CDR3 contains 14 residues. With 10 bases removed from V and 3 bases from J, the gap between germline ends came to 16 bases. Germline-derived CDR1 and CDR2 are MNHNY and SVGAGI (reference sequence). CDR3 nucleotide sequence: TGTGCCACCATGTTTCAGGGTTTCAATCAGCCCCAGCATTTT. Translating it yields CATMFQGFNQPQHF.

The genes are TRBV14 and TRBJ2-7, with 9 bases matching TRBD2. Germline values: CDR1 SGHDN, CDR2 FVKESK. Trimming at V came to 2 bases and at J to 4 bases, leaving 6 bases not matched to a gene. This CDR3 comprises 15 residues. Here the CDR3 DNA reads TGTGCCAGCAGCCAACTAGCGGGATACCAGTACGAGCAGTACTTC. Translated: CASSQLAGYQYEQYF.

This chain connects TRBV11-1 to TRBJ2-5, with no clear D. The CDR3 sequence is 11 residues long. Trimming removed 5 bases from V and 8 bases from J, with 9 bases in between. Germline CDR1 SGHAT, CDR2 FQDESV (reference sequence). CDR3 in DNA: TGTGCCAGCAGCGCCCCCACAACCCAGTACTTC. It specifies CASSAPTTQYF.

V usage is TRBV5-1 and J usage is TRBJ1-3, with a weak D call TRBD1 (5 bases). The CDR3 sequence is 14 residues long. Germline CDR1 and CDR2: SGHRS and YFSETQ. V lost 6 bases and J lost 2, with 12 bases in between. The CDR3 reads CASNLGGPGNTIYF. In nucleotides, the CDR3 is TGCGCCAGCAATTTGGGGGGTCCTGGAAACACCATATATTTT.

This sequence joins TRBV27 and TRBJ1-3; D perhaps matches TRBD1 (5 bases). The CDR3 length is 14 residues. The V and J ends lost 5 bases and 1 base respectively, with 9 bases between them. Germline V CDR1 and CDR2: MNHEY, SMNVEV (reference sequence). CDR3 nucleotide sequence: TGTGCCAGCAGTGGGACCGTGTCTGGAAACACCATATATTTT. This encodes CASSGTVSGNTIYF.

The genes are TRBV7-3 and TRBJ2-6; TRBD2 might be the D (5 bases). CDR1 is SGHTA, CDR2 FQGTGA, per germline. With 1 base removed from V and 2 bases from J, the gap between germline ends came to 6 bases. This CDR3 has 15 residues. Written as DNA, the CDR3 is TGTGCCAGCAGCTTAAGAGGGACTGGGGCCAACGTCCTGACTTTC. Translated, it gives CASSLRGTGANVLTF.

A single count supports this clone. The V call is TRBV7-9, the J call TRBJ1-5; D not certain. CDR1 and CDR2 (germline): SEHNR, FQNEAQ (reference sequence). Between the trimmed V and J ends, which lost 5 bases and 1 base, there was a span of 9 bases. The CDR3 consists of 14 residues. The CDR3 DNA reads as TGTGCCAGCAGCCTGGTGGGAAGCAATCAGCCCCAGCATTTT. Encoded protein: CASSLVGSNQPQHF.

This chain uses TRBV20-1 with TRBJ1-3; 8 positions agree with TRBD1. Germline V gene lookup returns CDR1 DFQATT and CDR2 SNEGSKA (reference sequence). J gave up 4 bases and V 6 bases, and 20 bases lay outside the gene matches. The CDR3 is 18 amino acids. The CDR3 sequence: CSASQWAGGAQGGNTIYF. In DNA form, the CDR3 reads TGCAGTGCCAGTCAATGGGCAGGGGGCGCCCAGGGGGGAAACACCATATATTTT.

This clone was recorded only once. In DNA form, the CDR3 reads TGTGCCATCACCCCTGGACAGGCGAACACCGGGGAGCTGTTTTTT. Translating it yields CAITPGQANTGELFF. The J gene is TRBJ2-2, the V gene TRBV10-3; TRBD1 matches 7 bases. This CDR3 is 15 amino acids long. Germline-derived CDR1 and CDR2 are ENHRY and SYGVKD. With 7 bases clipped from V and 0 bases from J, the junction kept 5 bases outside the gene matches.

The CDR3 region has the DNA TGTGCCAGCAGCTCGCGGGGAGCGGGGGTTTACAATGAGCAGTTCTTC. Encoded protein: CASSSRGAGVYNEQFF. The chain employs TRBV7-9 and TRBJ2-1; 8 bases are a match to TRBD2. CDR1 is SEHNR, CDR2 FQNEAQ, per germline (reference sequence). This CDR3 contains 16 residues. The V segment lost 4 bases and the J segment 4 bases; nucleotides outside the gene matches: 9.

V is TRBV19 and J is TRBJ2-2, with TRBD1 matching over 7 bases. V shed 7 bases and J 0 bases; nucleotides not matched to a gene: 11. The CDR3 has 17 residues. Germline CDR1 LNHDA, CDR2 SQIVND (reference sequence). In DNA, the CDR3 is TGTGCCAGTACCCTGCGGACAGGACCTTCGAACACCGGGGAGCTGTTTTTT. It codes for CASTLRTGPSNTGELFF.

A few counts support this clone. The V and J genes are TRBV27 and TRBJ1-5; 7 bases fit TRBD1. This CDR3 is built from 14 residues. V lost 8 bases and J lost 2; bases outside the gene matches: 6. The germline V gene has CDR1 MNHEY and CDR2 SMNVEV (reference sequence). The CDR3 is CASRQGWGNQPQHF. As DNA, the CDR3 is TGTGCCAGCCGACAGGGTTGGGGCAATCAGCCCCAGCATTTT.

The V gene is TRBV20-1, the J gene TRBJ2-7; the D is unclear. Germline CDR1 is DFQATT and CDR2 is SNEGSKA (reference sequence). The CDR3 is made up of 14 amino acids. V was shortened by 3 bases and J by 4 bases, with 16 bases between the two germline ends. Written as DNA, the CDR3 is TGCAGTGCTAGTTTGAGGAACAGCCCGTACGAGCAGTACTTC. It is translated as CSASLRNSPYEQYF.

The rearrangement links TRBV2 to TRBJ1-5; 8 nucleotides agree with TRBD1. Trimming at V came to 5 bases and at J to 0 bases, leaving 6 bases not matched to a gene. The CDR3 spans 16 residues. Germline-derived CDR1 and CDR2 are SNHLY and FYNNEI. Here the CDR3 reads CASSKSGQVSNQPQHF. CDR3 nucleotides: TGTGCCAGCAGTAAGTCGGGACAGGTTAGCAATCAGCCCCAGCATTTT.

V is TRBV3-1 (or the pseudogene TRBV3-2) and J is TRBJ2-2, with D possibly matching TRBD1 (6 bases). The CDR3 runs 14 residues. Germline V gene lookup returns CDR1 LGHDT and CDR2 YNNKEL (reference sequence). The V end lost 4 bases, the J end lost 1 base, and 7 bases lay between the germline ends. CDR3 nucleotide sequence: TGTGCCAGCAGCCGAGGGGGGAACACCGGGGAGCTGTTTTTT. Protein product: CASSRGGNTGELFF.

This clone was found once. This chain joins TRBV7-9 and TRBJ1-4; D is unresolved. There are 13 residues in the CDR3. CDR1 SEHNR and CDR2 FQNEAQ come from the germline V gene (reference sequence). V lost 1 base, J lost 10 bases, and 10 bases lay in between. The CDR3 nucleotides read TGTGCCAGCAGCTTAGTGGCACGAACAAAACTGTTTTTT. Translation: CASSLVARTKLFF. Full variable domain (missing parts from reference TRBV7-9 and TRBJ1-4): DTGVSQNPRHKITKRGQNVTFRCDPISEHNRLYWYRQTLGQGPEFLTYFQNEAQLEKSRLLSDRFSAERPKGSFSTLEIQRTEQGDSAMYLCASSLVARTKLFFGSGTQLSVL.

The V call is TRBV9, the J call TRBJ2-3, with D possibly matching TRBD2 (5 bases). CDR1 is SGDLS and CDR2 is YYNGEE in the germline V gene. Trimming took off 4 bases at V and 0 bases at J, with 9 bases between the two ends. The CDR3 has 14 amino acids. CDR3 nucleotide sequence: TGTGCCAGCAGCCCCCGGACTAGCACAGATACGCAGTATTTT. Translating it yields CASSPRTSTDTQYF.